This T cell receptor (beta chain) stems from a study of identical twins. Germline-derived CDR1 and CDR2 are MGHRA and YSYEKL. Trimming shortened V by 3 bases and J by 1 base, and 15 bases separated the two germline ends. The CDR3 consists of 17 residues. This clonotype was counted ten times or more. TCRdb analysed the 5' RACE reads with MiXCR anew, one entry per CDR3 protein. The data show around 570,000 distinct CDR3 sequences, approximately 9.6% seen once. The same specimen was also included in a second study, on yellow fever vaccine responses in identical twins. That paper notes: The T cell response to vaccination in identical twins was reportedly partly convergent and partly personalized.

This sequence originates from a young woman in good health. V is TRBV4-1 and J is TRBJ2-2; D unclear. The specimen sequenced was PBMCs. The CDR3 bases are TGCGCCAGCAGCCACCGCACTAAAAATATGAACACCGGGGAGCTGTTTTTT. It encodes CASSHRTKNMNTGELFF.